The 10 T cell receptor beta chains below come from one sample, sequenced in a study of graft-versus-host responses after intestinal transplantation. Here immunoSEQ multiplex PCR was the method, and the copy in TCRdb shows in-frame clones only, minus some. The sample records just under 100,000 clones, about nine tenths being singletons. Sample: PBMCs, taken roughly 450 days after intestinal transplant. These receptors all stem from a human patient who received an intestinal transplant, so some T cells may come from the graft donor.

CDR3 loop: CASSYSPATNTEAFF. As DNA, the CDR3 is TGTGCCAGCAGTTACTCTCCGGCAACGAACACTGAAGCTTTCTTT. V gene TRBV6-6 combines with J gene TRBJ1-1; D is unclear. The CDR3 totals 15 residues. Germline CDR1 reads MNHNY; CDR2 reads SVGAGI (reference sequence). Between the trimmed V and J ends, which lost 0 bases and 1 base, there was a span of 9 bases.

This clone was observed a single time. The V and J genes are TRBV4-1 and TRBJ2-1; 8 nucleotides agree with TRBD2. The V gene end was trimmed by 4 bases and the J gene end by 3 bases; junction bases not matched to a gene: 5. The CDR3 has 15 amino acids. Germline values: CDR1 MGHRA, CDR2 YSYEKL. CDR3 sequence reads: CASSPRGGLYNEQFF. In DNA form, the CDR3 reads TGCGCCAGCAGCCCTCGGGGGGGGCTCTACAATGAGCAGTTCTTC.

A word on this clone: This CDR3 is also generated by other DNA sequences in the sample. V is TRBV7-8 and J is TRBJ2-1; no reliable D call. Germline lookup yields CDR1 SGHVS and CDR2 FQNEAQ. V lost 1 base and J 1 base, leaving 11 bases between the germline ends. The CDR3 extends over 16 amino acids. DNA of the CDR3: TGTGCCAGCAGCTTAGTCTCGGATAGTTCCTACAATGAGCAGTTCTTC. Its protein product is CASSLVSDSSYNEQFF.

The chain uses TRBV20-1 and TRBJ1-1; D may be TRBD1 (6 bases). This CDR3 comprises 11 residues. V was pared by 6 bases and J by 8 bases, with 13 bases between. Germline V gene data show CDR1 as DFQATT and CDR2 as SNEGSKA (reference sequence). CDR3 nucleotide sequence: TGCAGTGCCCCGTGGGGGCCCGAAGCTTTCTTT. Its protein product is CSAPWGPEAFF.

On this clone: Other DNA sequences of this sample code for an identical CDR3. This chain connects TRBV19 to TRBJ1-1; D may be TRBD1 (5 bases). CDR1 and CDR2 (germline): LNHDA, SQIVND (reference sequence). V gave up 3 bases and J gave up 4 bases, with 9 bases separating them. There are 13 residues in the CDR3. CDR3 protein: CASSIQGSTEAFF. The CDR3 nucleotides read TGTGCCAGTAGTATCCAGGGCAGCACTGAAGCTTTCTTT.

This chain links TRBV13 with TRBJ1-2; D perhaps matches TRBD1 (5 bases). This CDR3 is built from 14 residues. V was clipped by 5 bases and J by 4 bases, with 14 bases between them. Germline assignment: CDR1 PRHDT and CDR2 FYEKMQ (reference sequence). The CDR3 spells CASSGEGRIYGYTF. In DNA form, the CDR3 reads TGTGCCAGCAGCGGGGAGGGACGGATCTATGGCTACACCTTC.

This rearrangement joins TRBV5-1 to TRBJ1-1; tentatively, D is TRBD1 (5 bases). V lost 2 bases, J lost 1 base, and 12 bases lay in between. This CDR3 is 15 amino acids long. Germline CDR1 and CDR2: SGHRS and YFSETQ. CDR3: CASSFGGRENTEAFF. CDR3 coding DNA: TGCGCCAGCAGCTTCGGGGGACGGGAGAACACTGAAGCTTTCTTT.

This chain joins TRBV9 and TRBJ2-7; the D call may be TRBD1 or TRBD2 (6 bases each). With 4 bases removed from V and 10 bases from J, the gap between germline ends came to 27 bases. The CDR3 is made up of 16 amino acids. Germline CDR1 SGDLS, CDR2 YYNGEE. The DNA for the CDR3 is TGTGCCAGCAGCACGTTTGGGGGGCGGGGCCCCGAGGGTCAGTACTTC. It encodes CASSTFGGRGPEGQYF.

V usage is TRBV7-9 and J usage is TRBJ1-5; D possibly corresponds to TRBD1 (6 bases). Trimming left V 5 bases short and J 2 bases short, with 16 bases between. The CDR3 loop spans 16 amino acids. Germline V gene lookup returns CDR1 SEHNR and CDR2 FQNEAQ (reference sequence). CDR3 amino acids: CASSRAGAPGNQPQHF. CDR3 bases: TGTGCCAGCAGCCGTGCGGGGGCGCCGGGCAATCAGCCCCAGCATTTT.

The J gene is TRBJ2-7, the V gene TRBV27; the match to TRBD2 covers 10 bases. Germline CDR1 MNHEY, CDR2 SMNVEV (reference sequence). V gave up 7 bases and J gave up 2 bases; unmatched junction bases: 11. There are 16 residues in the CDR3. The CDR3 loop reads CASTTPQRGGTYEQYF. As DNA, the CDR3 is TGTGCCAGCACCACGCCGCAGCGGGGGGGGACCTACGAGCAGTACTTC.